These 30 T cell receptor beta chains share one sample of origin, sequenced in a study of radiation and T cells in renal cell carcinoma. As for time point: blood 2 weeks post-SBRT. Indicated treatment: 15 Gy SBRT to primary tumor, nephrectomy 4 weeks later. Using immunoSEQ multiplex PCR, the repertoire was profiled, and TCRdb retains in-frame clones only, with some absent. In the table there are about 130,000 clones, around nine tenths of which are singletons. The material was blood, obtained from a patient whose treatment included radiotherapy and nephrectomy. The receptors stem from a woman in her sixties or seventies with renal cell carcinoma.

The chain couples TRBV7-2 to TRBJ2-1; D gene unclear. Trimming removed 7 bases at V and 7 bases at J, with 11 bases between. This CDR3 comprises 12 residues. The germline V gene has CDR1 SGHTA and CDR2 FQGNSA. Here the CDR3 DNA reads TGTGCCAGCACCACTCAGCCGAATGAGCAGTTCTTC. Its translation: CASTTQPNEQFF.

The CDR3 DNA is TGTGCCAGCAGTTTAGGGGACAGAACCTACGAGCAGTACTTC. This sequence encodes CASSLGDRTYEQYF. The V gene is TRBV28, the J gene TRBJ2-7, with 7 bases that match TRBD1. This CDR3 has 14 amino acids. CDR1 and CDR2 from the germline V gene are MDHEN and SYDVKM. V dropped 2 bases and J dropped 2; count of bases not matched to a gene: 3.

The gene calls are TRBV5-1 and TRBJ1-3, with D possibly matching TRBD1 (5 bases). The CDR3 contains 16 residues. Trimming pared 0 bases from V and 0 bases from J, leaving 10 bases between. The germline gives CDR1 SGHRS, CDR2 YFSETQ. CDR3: CASSLAGTRSGNTIYF. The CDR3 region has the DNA TGCGCCAGCAGCTTGGCCGGGACCCGCTCTGGAAACACCATATATTTT.

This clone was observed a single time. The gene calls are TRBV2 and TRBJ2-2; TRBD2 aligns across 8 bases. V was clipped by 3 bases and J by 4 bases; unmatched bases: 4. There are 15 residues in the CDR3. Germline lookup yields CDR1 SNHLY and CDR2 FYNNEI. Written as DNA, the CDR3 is TGTGCCAGCAGTGACCAGCGGGGGTTCACCGGGGAGCTGTTTTTT. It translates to CASSDQRGFTGELFF.

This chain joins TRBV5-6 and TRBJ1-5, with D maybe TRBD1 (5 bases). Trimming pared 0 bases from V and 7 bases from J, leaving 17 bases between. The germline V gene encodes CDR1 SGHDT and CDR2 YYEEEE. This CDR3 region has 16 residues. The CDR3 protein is CASSLGAGTSRQPQHF. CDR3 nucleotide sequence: TGTGCCAGCAGCTTGGGGGCAGGGACGTCGCGGCAGCCCCAGCATTTT.

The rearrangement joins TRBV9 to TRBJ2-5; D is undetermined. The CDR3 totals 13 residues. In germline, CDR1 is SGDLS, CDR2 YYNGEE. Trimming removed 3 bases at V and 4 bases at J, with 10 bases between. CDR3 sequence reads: CASSGGIGETQYF. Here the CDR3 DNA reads TGTGCCAGCAGCGGGGGAATTGGAGAGACCCAGTACTTC.

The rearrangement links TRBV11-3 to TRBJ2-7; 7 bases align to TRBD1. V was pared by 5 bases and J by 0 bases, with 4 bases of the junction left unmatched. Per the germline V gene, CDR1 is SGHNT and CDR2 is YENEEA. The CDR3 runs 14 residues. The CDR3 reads CASSGTDYSYEQYF. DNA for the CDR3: TGTGCCAGCAGCGGGACAGACTACTCCTACGAGCAGTACTTC.

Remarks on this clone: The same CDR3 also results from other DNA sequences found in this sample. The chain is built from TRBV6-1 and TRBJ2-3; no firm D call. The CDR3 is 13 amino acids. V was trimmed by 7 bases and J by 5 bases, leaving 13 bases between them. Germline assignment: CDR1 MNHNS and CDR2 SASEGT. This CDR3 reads CASNDKLGDTQYF. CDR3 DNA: TGTGCCAGCAATGATAAGCTGGGAGATACGCAGTATTTT.

CDR3 region: CASSSGQGYTEAFF. The CDR3 DNA follows: TGTGCCAGCAGCTCGGGACAGGGTTACACTGAAGCTTTCTTT. V and J are TRBV5-8 and TRBJ1-1; 9 bases are shared with TRBD1. Per germline, CDR1 SGHTS and CDR2 YDEGEE. With 3 bases clipped from V and 3 bases from J, the junction kept 3 bases outside the gene matches. The length of the CDR3 is 14 residues.

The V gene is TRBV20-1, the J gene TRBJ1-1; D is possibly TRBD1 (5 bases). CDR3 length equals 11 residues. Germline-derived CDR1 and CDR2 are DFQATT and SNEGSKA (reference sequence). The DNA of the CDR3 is TGCAGGGCAGGGTCTAAAACTGAAGCTTTCTTT. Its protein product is CRAGSKTEAFF.

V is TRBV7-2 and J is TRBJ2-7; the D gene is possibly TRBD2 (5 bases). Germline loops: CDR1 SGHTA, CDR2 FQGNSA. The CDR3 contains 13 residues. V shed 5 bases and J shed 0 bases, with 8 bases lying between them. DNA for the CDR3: TGTGCCAGCAGCCCCGGACTCTCCTACGAGCAGTACTTC. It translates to CASSPGLSYEQYF.

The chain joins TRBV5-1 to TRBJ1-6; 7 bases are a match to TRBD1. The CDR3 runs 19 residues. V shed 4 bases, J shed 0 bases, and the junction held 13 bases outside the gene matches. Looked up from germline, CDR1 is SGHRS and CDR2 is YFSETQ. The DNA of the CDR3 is TGCGCCAGCAGCCCCCGACAGGGTGAGGGAAGCTCCTATAATTCACCCCTCCACTTT. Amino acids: CASSPRQGEGSSYNSPLHF.

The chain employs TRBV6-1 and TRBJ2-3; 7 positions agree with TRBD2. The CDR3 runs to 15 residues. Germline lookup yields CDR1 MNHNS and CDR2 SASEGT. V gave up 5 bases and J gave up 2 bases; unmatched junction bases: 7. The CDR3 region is CASSTLTSLTDTQYF. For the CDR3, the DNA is TGTGCCAGCAGTACTCTGACTAGCCTCACAGATACGCAGTATTTT.

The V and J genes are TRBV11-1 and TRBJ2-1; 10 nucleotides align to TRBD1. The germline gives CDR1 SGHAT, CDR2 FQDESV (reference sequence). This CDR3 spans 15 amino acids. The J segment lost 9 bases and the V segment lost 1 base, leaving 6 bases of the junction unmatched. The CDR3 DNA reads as TGTGCCAGCAGCTTAGGGGACAGGGGTTCGGTTGAGCAGTTCTTC. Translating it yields CASSLGDRGSVEQFF. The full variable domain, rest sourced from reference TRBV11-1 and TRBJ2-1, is EAEVAQSPRYKITEKSQAVAFWCDPISGHATLYWYRQILGQGPELLVQFQDESVVDDSQLPKDRFSAERLKGVDSTLKIQPAELGDSAMYLCASSLGDRGSVEQFFGPGTRLTVL.

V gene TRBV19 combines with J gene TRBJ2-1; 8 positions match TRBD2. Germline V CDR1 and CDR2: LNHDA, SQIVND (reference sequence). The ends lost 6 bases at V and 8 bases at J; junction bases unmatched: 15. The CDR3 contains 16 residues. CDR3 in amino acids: CASSRPSGGLGDEQFF. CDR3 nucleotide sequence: TGTGCCAGTAGCCGCCCCAGCGGGGGCTTGGGCGATGAGCAGTTCTTC.

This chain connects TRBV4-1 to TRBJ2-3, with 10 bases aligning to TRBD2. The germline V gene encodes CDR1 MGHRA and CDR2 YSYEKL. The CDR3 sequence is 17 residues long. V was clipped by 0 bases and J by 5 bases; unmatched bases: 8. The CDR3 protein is CASSQDAVAGGQDTQYF. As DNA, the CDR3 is TGCGCCAGCAGCCAAGATGCAGTAGCGGGGGGCCAAGATACGCAGTATTTT.

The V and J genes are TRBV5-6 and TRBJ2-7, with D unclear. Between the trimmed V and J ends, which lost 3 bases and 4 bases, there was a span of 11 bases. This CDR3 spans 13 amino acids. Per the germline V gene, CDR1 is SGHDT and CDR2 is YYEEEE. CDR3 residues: CASSSPFSYEQYF. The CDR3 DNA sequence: TGTGCCAGCAGCTCGCCATTTTCGTACGAGCAGTACTTC.

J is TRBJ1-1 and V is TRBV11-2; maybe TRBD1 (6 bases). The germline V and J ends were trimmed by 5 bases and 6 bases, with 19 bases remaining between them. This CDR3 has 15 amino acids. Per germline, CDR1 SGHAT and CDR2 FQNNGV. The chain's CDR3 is CASSPRWTVDSEAFF. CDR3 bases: TGTGCCAGCAGCCCGCGCTGGACAGTCGACTCTGAAGCTTTCTTT. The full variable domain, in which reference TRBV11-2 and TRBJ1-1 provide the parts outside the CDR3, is EAGVAQSPRYKIIEKRQSVAFWCNPISGHATLYWYQQILGQGPKLLIQFQNNGVVDDSQLPKDRFSAERLKGVDSTLKIQPAKLEDSAVYLCASSPRWTVDSEAFFGQGTRLTVV.

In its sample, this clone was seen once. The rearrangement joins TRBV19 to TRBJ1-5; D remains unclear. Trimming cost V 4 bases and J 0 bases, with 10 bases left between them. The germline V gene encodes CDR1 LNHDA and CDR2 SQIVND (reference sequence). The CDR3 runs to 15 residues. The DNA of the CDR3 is TGTGCCAGTAGTAGAAACATAGATAGCAATCAGCCCCAGCATTTT. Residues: CASSRNIDSNQPQHF.

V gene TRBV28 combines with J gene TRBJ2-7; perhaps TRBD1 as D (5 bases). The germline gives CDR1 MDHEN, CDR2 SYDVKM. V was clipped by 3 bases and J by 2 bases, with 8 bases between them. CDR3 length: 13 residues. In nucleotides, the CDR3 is TGTGCCAGCAGTTTCCCGGACACCTACGAGCAGTACTTC. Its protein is CASSFPDTYEQYF.

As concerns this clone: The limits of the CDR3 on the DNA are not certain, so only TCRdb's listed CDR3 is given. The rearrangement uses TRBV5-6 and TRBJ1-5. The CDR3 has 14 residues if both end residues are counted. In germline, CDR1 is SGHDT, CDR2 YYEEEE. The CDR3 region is CASSFGEGATQFHF.

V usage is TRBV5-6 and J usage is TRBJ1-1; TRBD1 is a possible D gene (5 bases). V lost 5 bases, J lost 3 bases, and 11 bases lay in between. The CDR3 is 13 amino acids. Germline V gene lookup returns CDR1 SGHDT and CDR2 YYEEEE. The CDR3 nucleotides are TGTGCCAGCAGGCCCGCAGGGTACACTGAAGCTTTCTTT. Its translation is CASRPAGYTEAFF. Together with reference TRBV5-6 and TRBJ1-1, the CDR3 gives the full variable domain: DAGVTQSPTHLIKTRGQQVTLRCSPKSGHDTVSWYQQALGQGPQFIFQYYEEEERQRGNFPDRFSGHQFPNYSSELNVNALLLGDSALYLCASRPAGYTEAFFGQGTRLTVV.

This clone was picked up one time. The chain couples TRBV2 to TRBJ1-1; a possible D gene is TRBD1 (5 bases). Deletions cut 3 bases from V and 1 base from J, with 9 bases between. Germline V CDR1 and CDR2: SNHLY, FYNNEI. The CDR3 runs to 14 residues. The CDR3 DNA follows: TGTGCCAGCAGTGAGGGGGTGAGGAACACTGAAGCTTTCTTT. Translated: CASSEGVRNTEAFF.

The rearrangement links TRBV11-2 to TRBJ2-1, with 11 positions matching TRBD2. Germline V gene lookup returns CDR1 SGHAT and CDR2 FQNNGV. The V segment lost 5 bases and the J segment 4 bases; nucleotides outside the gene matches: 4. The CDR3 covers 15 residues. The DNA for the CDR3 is TGTGCCAGCAGCCCATCTAGCGGGGGGTACAATGAGCAGTTCTTC. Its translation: CASSPSSGGYNEQFF. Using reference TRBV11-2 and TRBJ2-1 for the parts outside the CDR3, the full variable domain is EAGVAQSPRYKIIEKRQSVAFWCNPISGHATLYWYQQILGQGPKLLIQFQNNGVVDDSQLPKDRFSAERLKGVDSTLKIQPAKLEDSAVYLCASSPSSGGYNEQFFGPGTRLTVL.

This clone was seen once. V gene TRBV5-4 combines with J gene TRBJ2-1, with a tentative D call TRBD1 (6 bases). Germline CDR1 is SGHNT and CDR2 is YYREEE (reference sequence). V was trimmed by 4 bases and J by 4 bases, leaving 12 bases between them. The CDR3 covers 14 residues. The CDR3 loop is CASSETGPYNEQFF. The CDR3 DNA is TGTGCCAGCAGCGAGACAGGCCCTTACAATGAGCAGTTCTTC.

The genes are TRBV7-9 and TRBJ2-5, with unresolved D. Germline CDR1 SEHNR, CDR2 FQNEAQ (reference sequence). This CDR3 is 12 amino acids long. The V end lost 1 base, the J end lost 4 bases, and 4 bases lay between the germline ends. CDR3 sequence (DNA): TGTGCCAGCAGCTTAGTATCAGAGACCCAGTACTTC. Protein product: CASSLVSETQYF.

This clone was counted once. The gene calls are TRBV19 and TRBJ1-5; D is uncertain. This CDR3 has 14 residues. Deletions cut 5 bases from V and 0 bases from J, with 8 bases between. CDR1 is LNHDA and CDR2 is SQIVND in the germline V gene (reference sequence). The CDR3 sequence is CASSPRDSNQPQHF. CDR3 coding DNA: TGTGCCAGTAGTCCGCGGGATAGCAATCAGCCCCAGCATTTT.

The CDR3 DNA follows: TGTGCCAGCAGCTTGGTCCTTGGACAGGGCGGCGAGCAGTACTTC. This translates into CASSLVLGQGGEQYF. The chain joins TRBV5-6 to TRBJ2-7; 8 nucleotides agree with TRBD1. Germline CDR1 is SGHDT and CDR2 is YYEEEE. V lost 0 bases to trimming and J lost 6 bases; unmatched junction nucleotides: 8. This CDR3 is built from 15 residues. The variable domain in full, with the rest retrieved from reference TRBV5-6 and TRBJ2-7, is DAGVTQSPTHLIKTRGQQVTLRCSPKSGHDTVSWYQQALGQGPQFIFQYYEEEERQRGNFPDRFSGHQFPNYSSELNVNALLLGDSALYLCASSLVLGQGGEQYFGPGTRLTVT.

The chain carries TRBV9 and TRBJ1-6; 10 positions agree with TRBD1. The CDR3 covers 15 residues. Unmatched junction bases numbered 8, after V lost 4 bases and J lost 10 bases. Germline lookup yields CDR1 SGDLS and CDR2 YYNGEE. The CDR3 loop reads CASSTGQGNRSPLHF. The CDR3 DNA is TGTGCCAGCAGCACGGGACAGGGGAATCGGTCACCCCTCCACTTT. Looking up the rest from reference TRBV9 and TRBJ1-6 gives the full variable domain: DSGVTQTPKHLITATGQRVTLRCSPRSGDLSVYWYQQSLDQGLQFLIQYYNGEERAKGNILERFSAQQFPDLHSELNLSSLELGDSALYFCASSTGQGNRSPLHFGNGTRLTVT.

CDR3 region: CASSQDPSYEQYF. The CDR3 DNA is TGCGCCAGCAGCCAAGACCCGTCCTACGAGCAGTACTTC. The chain is built from TRBV5-1 and TRBJ2-7; D is uncertain. V lost 4 bases and J 1 base, leaving 9 bases between the germline ends. Looked up from germline, CDR1 is SGHRS and CDR2 is YFSETQ. This CDR3 is 13 amino acids long.